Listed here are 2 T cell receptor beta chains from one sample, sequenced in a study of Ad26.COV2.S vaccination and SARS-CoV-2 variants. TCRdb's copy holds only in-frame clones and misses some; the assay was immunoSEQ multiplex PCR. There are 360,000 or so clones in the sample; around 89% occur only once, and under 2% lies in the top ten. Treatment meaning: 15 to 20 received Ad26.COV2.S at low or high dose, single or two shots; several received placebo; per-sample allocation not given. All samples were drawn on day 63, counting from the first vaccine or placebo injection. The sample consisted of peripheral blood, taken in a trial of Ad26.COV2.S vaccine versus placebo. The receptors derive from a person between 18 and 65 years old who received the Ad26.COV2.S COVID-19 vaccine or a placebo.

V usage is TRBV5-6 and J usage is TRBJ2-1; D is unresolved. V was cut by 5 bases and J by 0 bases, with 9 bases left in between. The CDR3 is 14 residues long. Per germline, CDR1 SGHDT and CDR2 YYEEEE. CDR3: CASRRISSYNEQFF. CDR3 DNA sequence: TGTGCCAGCAGAAGGATAAGCTCCTACAATGAGCAGTTCTTC.

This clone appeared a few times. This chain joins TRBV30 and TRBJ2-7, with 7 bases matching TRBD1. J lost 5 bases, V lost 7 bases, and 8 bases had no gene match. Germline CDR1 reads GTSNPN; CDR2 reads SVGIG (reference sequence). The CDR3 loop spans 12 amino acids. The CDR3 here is CASGTAWDEQYF. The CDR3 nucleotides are TGTGCCTCAGGGACAGCTTGGGACGAGCAGTACTTC.